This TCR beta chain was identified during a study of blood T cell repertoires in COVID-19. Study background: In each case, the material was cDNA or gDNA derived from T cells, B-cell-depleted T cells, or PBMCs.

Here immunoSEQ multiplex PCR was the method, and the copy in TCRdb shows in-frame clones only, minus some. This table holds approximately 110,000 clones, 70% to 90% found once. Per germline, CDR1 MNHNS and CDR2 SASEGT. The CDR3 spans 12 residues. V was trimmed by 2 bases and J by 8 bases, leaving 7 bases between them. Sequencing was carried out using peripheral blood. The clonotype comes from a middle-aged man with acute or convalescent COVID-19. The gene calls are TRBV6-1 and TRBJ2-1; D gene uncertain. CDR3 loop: CASSEWADEQFF. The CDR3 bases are TGTGCCAGCAGTGAATGGGCAGATGAGCAGTTCTTC.